This T cell receptor (beta chain) was identified in a study of shared clonotypes between healthy human individuals. In the study overall: The study drew on a couple of women and three men aged 18 to 49 as donors. For every donor, three CD4 naive, three CD4 memory, two CD8 naive and one CD8 memory plates were used.

This clone was seen only once. As yet, its antigen is unknown. The CDR3 spans 14 residues. Germline CDR1 is SGHAT and CDR2 is FQNNGV. Trimming pared 2 bases from V and 1 base from J, leaving 8 bases between. Findings of the study overall: Non-shared clonotypes showed lower generation probabilities than clonotypes common to all four donors.

Profiled with immunoSEQ multiplex PCR; TCRdb holds only in-frame clones, not every one. The data hold around 2.3 million clones, with about 94% observed a single time. The TCR was taken from a young man in good health. The J gene is TRBJ1-1, the V gene TRBV11-2, with D uncertain. Sequencing was done on a sample of naive CD4+ T cells sorted from blood. The subset is: CD45RA+ positively selected. This CDR3 is CASSLTAANTEAFF. CDR3 nucleotides: TGTGCCAGCAGCTTAACCGCGGCGAACACTGAAGCTTTCTTT.